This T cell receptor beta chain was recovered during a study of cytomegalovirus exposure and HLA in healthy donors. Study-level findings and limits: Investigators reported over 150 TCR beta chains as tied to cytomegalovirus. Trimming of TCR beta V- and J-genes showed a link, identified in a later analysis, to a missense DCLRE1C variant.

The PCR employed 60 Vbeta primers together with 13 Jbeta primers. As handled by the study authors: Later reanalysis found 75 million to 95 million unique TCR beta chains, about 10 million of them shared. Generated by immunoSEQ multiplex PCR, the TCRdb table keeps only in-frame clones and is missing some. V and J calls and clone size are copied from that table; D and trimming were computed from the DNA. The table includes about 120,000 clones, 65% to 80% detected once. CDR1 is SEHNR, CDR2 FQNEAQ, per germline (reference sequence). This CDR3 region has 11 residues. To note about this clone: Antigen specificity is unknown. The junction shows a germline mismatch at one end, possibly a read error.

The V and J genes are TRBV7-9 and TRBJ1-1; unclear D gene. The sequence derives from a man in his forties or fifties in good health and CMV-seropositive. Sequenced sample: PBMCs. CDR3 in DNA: TGTTCCAGCAGCTTACTCCCTCGGGCTTTCTTT. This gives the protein CSSSLLPRAFF.